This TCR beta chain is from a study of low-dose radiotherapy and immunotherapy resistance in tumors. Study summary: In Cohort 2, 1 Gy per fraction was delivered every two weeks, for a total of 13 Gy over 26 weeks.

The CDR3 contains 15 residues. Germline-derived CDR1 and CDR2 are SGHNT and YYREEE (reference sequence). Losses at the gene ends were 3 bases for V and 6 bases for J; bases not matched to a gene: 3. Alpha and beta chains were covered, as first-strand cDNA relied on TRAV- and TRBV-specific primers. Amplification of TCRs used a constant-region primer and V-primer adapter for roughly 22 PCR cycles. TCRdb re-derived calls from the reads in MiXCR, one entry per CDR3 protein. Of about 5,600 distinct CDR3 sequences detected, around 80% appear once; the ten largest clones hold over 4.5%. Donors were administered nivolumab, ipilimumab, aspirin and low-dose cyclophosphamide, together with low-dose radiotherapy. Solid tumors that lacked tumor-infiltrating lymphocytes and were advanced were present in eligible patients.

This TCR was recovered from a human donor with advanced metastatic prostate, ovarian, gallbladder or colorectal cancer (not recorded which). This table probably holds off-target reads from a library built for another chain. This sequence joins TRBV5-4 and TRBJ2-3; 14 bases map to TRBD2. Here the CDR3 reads CASSWTSGGKDTQYF. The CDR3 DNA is TGTGCCAGCAGCTGGACTAGCGGGGGGAAGGATACGCAGTATTTT.